This T cell receptor (beta chain) was recovered during a study of shared clonotypes between healthy human individuals (dated by TCRdb to between 2020 and 2021). For the study in its entirety: The cohort included a few men and two women between 18 and 49 years of age. For each donor, CD4 naive and CD4 memory were each given three plates, CD8 naive was given two plates, and CD8 memory was given one plate. To estimate repertoire size and how much clonotypes are shared between individuals, the study performed deep sequencing of blood TCR repertoires from about five healthy adults. Different laboratories and diverse techniques were used to prepare libraries and sequence TCR repertoires, to increase sequencing depth and limit assay-specific biases. Leukapheresis yielded between about 0.9 and 10 billion PBMCs per donor.

For the CD8 naive samples, CD45RO-negative cells were positively selected for CCR7, yielding a CD45RA+CCR7+ population from which TemRA cells were excluded. Donors were healthy HIV-negative adults with no recently reported acute infections or vaccinations. Every donor was a Caucasian adult living in Nashville, Tennessee, USA. After blood collection by leukapheresis, PBMCs were isolated using Ficoll-Histopaque density gradient centrifugation and then cryopreserved in the vapor phase of liquid nitrogen. Purity and quantity of every magnetically sorted T cell population were checked by analytical flow cytometry. Genomic DNA was isolated from each sorted fraction and quantified by UV absorbance on a Nanodrop 2000c. Broader findings and caveats from the paper: Rarefaction of sorted-subset datasets indicated incomplete sequencing despite the large sequencing depth. Sampling was limited to blood, and TCR repertoires in tissue likely differ from TCR repertoires in blood. Compared with non-shared clonotypes, the clonotypes found in all four sorted-subset donors had higher generation probabilities. The small number of donors limited the genetic and exposure-history diversity represented. Sharing across a handful of donors was observed for about 5% of naive CD4, over 3% of naive CD8, 2% to 2.5% of memory CD4, and about 0.4% of memory CD8 clonotypes. Naive subsets generally had larger estimated clonotype richness than memory subsets. Pairwise subsampling indicated that sequencing depth was expected to affect the degree of clonotype sharing among donors.

Using the deep immunoSEQ assay, multiplex PCR amplified TCR CDR3 regions from genomic DNA. Extracted genomic DNA from each cell subset was distributed evenly across all wells of several immunoSEQ 96-well plates, and each plate was treated as a replicate. For sorted subsets, each replicate PCR was loaded with roughly 190 ng genomic DNA, equivalent to about 30,000 T cell genomes. Purified libraries were measured with a Qubit 3.0 fluorometer, size-checked on a Bioanalyzer 2100, and measured again with the KAPA Library Quantification kit. Each immunoSEQ 96-well plate was sequenced on its own single-read 150-cycle Illumina NextSeq 550 flow cell. The authors' pipeline ran thus. Because the immunoSEQ output included only junctional sequences and no quality scores, the filtering could not be the same as the filtering used for full-length reads. Sequences were annotated with PyIR, a Python wrapper for IgBLAST v1.9, using IMGT germline references to assign V/J genes and CDR3. Reads were removed for weak V/J assignments (E-value above 1e-6), missing CDR3, stop codons, out-of-frame junctions, or ambiguous translated residues. A V3J clonotype was defined by an identical inferred V gene, J gene, and CDR3 amino acid sequence. To compute the percentage overlap between repertoires, the number of shared unique clonotypes was divided by the size of the smaller repertoire. Richness of each repertoire was evaluated using RTK rarefaction, the Chao1 estimator, and Recon v2.1 estimates of unobserved clonotypes. For all TCRbeta clonotypes obtained by the gDNA method from a few donors, generation probabilities were computed with OLGA. TCRdb retrieved this table from immuneACCESS and kept in-frame rearrangements only. Not all clones are present; in checked studies, unresolved V genes account for under half, and no reason is known for the remainder. V, J and clone size are taken as reported in that table, and D and trimming were inferred from the DNA itself. The sample table lists hundreds of thousands of clones, roughly 96% of them with a count of one. Together, the top ten hold less than 0.12% of the sample.

A word on this clone: What this receptor recognizes is not known. Per-base qualities were not stored, and no clone one base away is much larger.

The CDR3 numbers 18 residues from cysteine through phenylalanine. Only the CDR3 portion is preserved as DNA: 54 bases, with reading frame beginning at the first base. CDR1 and CDR2 (SGHVS, FNYEAQ) derive from the germline V gene. Here V drops 3 bases and J drops 4 bases, and the junction holds 10 bases not matched to any gene. This TCR was sampled from a woman aged 25 to 45 in good health. Input material: naive CD8+ T cells sorted from blood. The sample's cell subset or site label, in plain terms: CD45RA+CCR7+. The sequence links TRBV7-6 to TRBJ2-1, with 12 junctional bases fitting TRBD2. The encoded CDR3 is CASSFAARTSGKYNEQFF. The nucleotides read TGTGCCAGCAGCTTCGCCGCCCGGACTAGCGGGAAGTACAATGAGCAGTTCTTC.